Sequencing of this TCR beta chain was carried out in a study of T cells in Graves' hyperthyroidism and ophthalmopathy. Uncontrolled infection, other autoimmune disease, pregnancy or lactation barred patients from enrollment. It was at first hyperthyroidism diagnosis, before any ophthalmopathy symptoms, that the blood sample was taken. This CDR3 contains 16 residues. Germline V lookup: CDR1 MNHNS, CDR2 SASEGT. V was clipped by 5 bases and J by 5 bases; unmatched bases: 9. Amplified TCR beta CDR3 regions derived from RNA transcripts. Researchers ran a first-round RT-PCR on the TCR CDR3 using the HTBI primer set. TCRdb itself ran the multiplex PCR reads through MiXCR, one entry per CDR3 protein. The sample shows 300,000 to 450,000 distinct CDR3 sequences, roughly 14% of them seen only once.

This TCR was recovered from a woman aged 18-29 years with Graves' hyperthyroidism that later progressed to Graves' ophthalmopathy. Sequencing used blood. The chain has TRBV6-1 and TRBJ1-2; 12 bases are a match to TRBD1. CDR3 in amino acids: CASSHLGTGGGYGYTF. The CDR3 DNA reads TGTGCCAGCAGTCACCTCGGGACAGGGGGCGGTTATGGCTACACCTTC.